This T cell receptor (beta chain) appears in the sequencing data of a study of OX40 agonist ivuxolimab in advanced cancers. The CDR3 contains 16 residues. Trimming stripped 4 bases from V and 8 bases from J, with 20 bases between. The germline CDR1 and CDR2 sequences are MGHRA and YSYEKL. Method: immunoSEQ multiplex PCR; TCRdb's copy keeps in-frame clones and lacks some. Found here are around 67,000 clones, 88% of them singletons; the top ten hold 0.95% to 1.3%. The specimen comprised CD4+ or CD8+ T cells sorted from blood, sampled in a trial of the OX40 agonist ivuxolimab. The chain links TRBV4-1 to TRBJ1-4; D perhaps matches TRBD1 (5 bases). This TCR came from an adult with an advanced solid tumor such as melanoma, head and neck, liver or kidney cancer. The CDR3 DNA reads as TGCGCCAGCAGCCCCGTTAAAGGGGCAGTAAGAGAAAAACTGTTTTTT. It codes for CASSPVKGAVREKLFF.